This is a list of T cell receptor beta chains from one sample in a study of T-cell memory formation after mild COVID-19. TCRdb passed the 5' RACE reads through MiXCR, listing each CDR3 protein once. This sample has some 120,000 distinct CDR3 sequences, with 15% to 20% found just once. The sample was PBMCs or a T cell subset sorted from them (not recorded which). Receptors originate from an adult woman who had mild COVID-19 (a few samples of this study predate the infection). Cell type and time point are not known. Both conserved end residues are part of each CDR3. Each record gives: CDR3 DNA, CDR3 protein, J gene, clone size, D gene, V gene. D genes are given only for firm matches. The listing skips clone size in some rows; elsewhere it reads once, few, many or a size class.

DNA: TGTGCCAGCGAGAGGGGGGGGCCCACAGATACGCAGTATTTT; CDR3: CASERGGPTDTQYF; J: TRBJ2-3; size: -; D: -; V: TRBV2
DNA: TGCAGCGCTGATAATATTATCTTC; CDR3: CSADNIIF; J: TRBJ2-1; size: -; D: -; V: TRBV29-1
DNA: TGTGCCAGCAGCCCCCCGGTTGAGCCCTCTAGCGGGGGTTTCACAGATACGCAGTATTTT; CDR3: CASSPPVEPSSGGFTDTQYF; J: TRBJ2-3; size: few; D: TRBD2; V: TRBV4-2
DNA: TGTGCCAGCAGTCCGGGCCTCCTCCCCTACGAGCAGTACTTC; CDR3: CASSPGLLPYEQYF; J: TRBJ2-7; size: few; D: -; V: TRBV7-9
DNA: TGCGCCAGCAGCCAAGATCGGGACACCTCCTACGAGCAGTACTTC; CDR3: CASSQDRDTSYEQYF; J: TRBJ2-7; size: few; D: -; V: TRBV4-3
DNA: TGTGCCAGCAGTTTGGGACCCCAAAAGCAGTTCTTC; CDR3: CASSLGPQKQFF; J: TRBJ2-1; size: -; D: -; V: TRBV12-3/TRBV12-4
DNA: TGCAGTGCAACAGCAGGGAGCTCCTATAATTCACCCCTCCACTTT; CDR3: CSATAGSSYNSPLHF; J: TRBJ1-6; size: -; D: -; V: TRBV20-1
DNA: TGTGCCAGCAGCCCCTCGAACAATGAGCAGTTCTTC; CDR3: CASSPSNNEQFF; J: TRBJ2-1; size: few; D: -; V: TRBV7-3
DNA: TGTGCCAGCAGGAAAGAGGGGGGGACAGGGTCGGCGGAAGCTTTCTTT; CDR3: CASRKEGGTGSAEAFF; J: TRBJ1-1; size: -; D: TRBD1; V: TRBV7-8
DNA: TGTGCCAGCAGTTTCAAGGGACACAACTATGGCTACACCTTC; CDR3: CASSFKGHNYGYTF; J: TRBJ1-2; size: few; D: -; V: TRBV12-3/TRBV12-4
DNA: TGTGCCAGCAGCTTTGGGGCCAACGTCCTGACTTTC; CDR3: CASSFGANVLTF; J: TRBJ2-6; size: -; D: -; V: TRBV7-3
DNA: TGTGCCAGCAGCTTGACAGGGCTGAACACTGAAGCTTTCTTT; CDR3: CASSLTGLNTEAFF; J: TRBJ1-1; size: many; D: -; V: TRBV5-5
DNA: TGCAGCGGGAGGACAGGGTGGGGGGGCCTCTCCTACAATGAGCAGTTCTTC; CDR3: CSGRTGWGGLSYNEQFF; J: TRBJ2-1; size: few; D: -; V: TRBV29-1
DNA: TGTGCCAGCAGACCAGGGAACCGCTACACCTTC; CDR3: CASRPGNRYTF; J: TRBJ1-2; size: -; D: -; V: TRBV13
DNA: TGTGCCAGCAGTCCAGGGGTACTAGGGACCGGTTCATACAATGAGCAGTTCTTC; CDR3: CASSPGVLGTGSYNEQFF; J: TRBJ2-1; size: few; D: -; V: TRBV12-3/TRBV12-4
DNA: TGTGCCACCAGTGATGTCAAGAGGGCGCACCAAGAGACCCAGTACTTC; CDR3: CATSDVKRAHQETQYF; J: TRBJ2-5; size: few; D: -; V: TRBV24-1
DNA: TGTGCCAGCAGCCCGTCGGACTTCTCCTACGAGCAGTACTTC; CDR3: CASSPSDFSYEQYF; J: TRBJ2-7; size: -; D: -; V: TRBV5-8
DNA: TGCGCCAGCAGCTTGGTAGGCAGAAGCTCTGGGGCCAACGTCCTGACTTTC; CDR3: CASSLVGRSSGANVLTF; J: TRBJ2-6; size: -; D: -; V: TRBV5-1
DNA: TGTGCCAGCAGTTTACTAGCGGAGCAAGAGACCCAGTACTTC; CDR3: CASSLLAEQETQYF; J: TRBJ2-5; size: few; D: TRBD2; V: TRBV12-3/TRBV12-4
DNA: TGTGCCAGCAGCACGCTGGACAGGGGTGAAGCCGGGGAGCTGTTTTTT; CDR3: CASSTLDRGEAGELFF; J: TRBJ2-2; size: -; D: TRBD1; V: TRBV7-9
DNA: TGTGCCAGCTCACCACACCAGGACACTGAAGCTTTCTTT; CDR3: CASSPHQDTEAFF; J: TRBJ1-1; size: few; D: -; V: TRBV18
DNA: TGCGCCAGCAGCCCGGGACAGAGGGACTCACCCCTCCACTTT; CDR3: CASSPGQRDSPLHF; J: TRBJ1-6; size: few; D: TRBD1; V: TRBV5-1
DNA: TGCAGCGTTGCCTTAGCGGGCAGCTCCTACGAGCAGTACTTC; CDR3: CSVALAGSSYEQYF; J: TRBJ2-7; size: -; D: TRBD2; V: TRBV29-1
DNA: TGTGCCAGTAGCGCAGGGATCTACGAGCAGTACTTC; CDR3: CASSAGIYEQYF; J: TRBJ2-7; size: -; D: -; V: TRBV19
DNA: TGTGCCAGCAGCCCCCGGGGATGGTCCTACAATGAGCAGTTCTTC; CDR3: CASSPRGWSYNEQFF; J: TRBJ2-1; size: few; D: -; V: TRBV13
DNA: TGTGCCACCAGTGATTCTCGGCTAGCGGGCCTCCAAGAGACCCAGTACTTC; CDR3: CATSDSRLAGLQETQYF; J: TRBJ2-5; size: -; D: TRBD2; V: TRBV24-1
DNA: TGTGCCAGCAGCTTAGGCGGGGGGCGTTGGGTGGAGCAGTACTTC; CDR3: CASSLGGGRWVEQYF; J: TRBJ2-7; size: few; D: TRBD2; V: TRBV7-2
DNA: TGCGCCAGCAGCCTCCGGGTAGCGGGCGAGGATGAGCAGTTCTTC; CDR3: CASSLRVAGEDEQFF; J: TRBJ2-1; size: few; D: TRBD2; V: TRBV4-1
DNA: TGTGCCACCAGTGATTTGGAGGGGGCGCCGCATACGCAGTATTTT; CDR3: CATSDLEGAPHTQYF; J: TRBJ2-3; size: -; D: TRBD1; V: TRBV24-1
DNA: TGTGCCAGCGGCCTAACCGGGGCCGGGGAGCTGTTTTTT; CDR3: CASGLTGAGELFF; J: TRBJ2-2; size: -; D: -; V: TRBV7-9
DNA: TGTGCCTGGAGTGTAATCTCAAGACAGGGGGCGGGAGGCTACACCTTC; CDR3: CAWSVISRQGAGGYTF; J: TRBJ1-2; size: once; D: TRBD1; V: TRBV30
DNA: TGTGCCAGCAGTATGGGACTAGCGGGAGCGGGGGAGCAGTTCTTC; CDR3: CASSMGLAGAGEQFF; J: TRBJ2-1; size: few; D: TRBD2; V: TRBV25-1
DNA: TGTGCCAGTAGTATAGGAGGGAACTCCTACAATGAGCAGTTCTTC; CDR3: CASSIGGNSYNEQFF; J: TRBJ2-1; size: few; D: -; V: TRBV19
DNA: TGTGCCTGGAGCGCTCTAACGGGTTACAATGAGCAGTTCTTC; CDR3: CAWSALTGYNEQFF; J: TRBJ2-1; size: few; D: -; V: TRBV30
DNA: TGTGCCAGCAGCTTAGGGACAGCAAGTGGGACTAACTATGGCTACACCTTC; CDR3: CASSLGTASGTNYGYTF; J: TRBJ1-2; size: few; D: TRBD1; V: TRBV5-5
DNA: TGTGCCAGCAGCTTAGGGAGAACGGGACAGGGATCAACGGCAGGGGAGCAGTACTTC; CDR3: CASSLGRTGQGSTAGEQYF; J: TRBJ2-7; size: -; D: TRBD1; V: TRBV7-8
DNA: TGCGCCAGCAGCCAAGATTGGCTAGCGGGAGGGGGGGTCCTAGGGCAGTACTTC; CDR3: CASSQDWLAGGGVLGQYF; J: TRBJ2-7; size: few; D: TRBD2; V: TRBV4-3
DNA: TGTGCCAGCAGCCACAGGGACCACTATGGCTACACCTTC; CDR3: CASSHRDHYGYTF; J: TRBJ1-2; size: -; D: -; V: TRBV7-9
DNA: TGTGCCACCAGTGATTTTTGGTGGGTGGCTAGCGGGAGGACTTCGACTAATGAGCAGTTCTTC; CDR3: CATSDFWWVASGRTSTNEQFF; J: TRBJ2-1; size: -; D: TRBD2; V: TRBV24-1
DNA: TGTGCCAGCAGTTCCAACAGTCTTAGCACAGATACGCAGTATTTT; CDR3: CASSSNSLSTDTQYF; J: TRBJ2-3; size: -; D: -; V: TRBV12-3/TRBV12-4
DNA: TGCAGTGCTCACGGGGCGCGGACAGGGTCGGGTCTCGGGCAGTTCTTC; CDR3: CSAHGARTGSGLGQFF; J: TRBJ2-1; size: -; D: TRBD1; V: TRBV20-1
DNA: TGTGCCAGCAGTTTTAATGCGGGAGTCGAGCAGTACTTC; CDR3: CASSFNAGVEQYF; J: TRBJ2-7; size: -; D: TRBD2; V: TRBV27
DNA: TGCGCCAGCAGCCAAGGGGGGGCCCCCAGGGATACGCAGTATTTT; CDR3: CASSQGGAPRDTQYF; J: TRBJ2-3; size: -; D: -; V: TRBV4-3
DNA: TGTGCCAGCTCACCACCGCCAGACAGGGAATGGTTGAATGAGCAGTTCTTC; CDR3: CASSPPPDREWLNEQFF; J: TRBJ2-1; size: -; D: TRBD1; V: TRBV18
DNA: TGTGCCAGCAGAAGACTAGGGCGGGCCGGGGAGCTGTTTTTT; CDR3: CASRRLGRAGELFF; J: TRBJ2-2; size: few; D: -; V: TRBV2
DNA: TGCGCCAGCAGCCTGGTAAGGTACAATGAGCAGTTCTTC; CDR3: CASSLVRYNEQFF; J: TRBJ2-1; size: many; D: -; V: TRBV5-1
DNA: TGCGCCAGCAGCCTGGGACAGGGGGCGAACACCGGGGAGCTGTTTTTT; CDR3: CASSLGQGANTGELFF; J: TRBJ2-2; size: many; D: TRBD1; V: TRBV5-1
DNA: TGCAGCGTTGAACCCGGGACCCTATACAATGAGCAGTTCTTC; CDR3: CSVEPGTLYNEQFF; J: TRBJ2-1; size: few; D: -; V: TRBV29-1
DNA: TGTGCCAGCAGTGCCTTGACTAGCGGGAGTTACGAGCAGTACTTC; CDR3: CASSALTSGSYEQYF; J: TRBJ2-7; size: -; D: TRBD2; V: TRBV6-2/TRBV6-3
DNA: TGTGCCAGCAGCTTCGTAGCGGGACTGGGAGAGACCCAGTACTTC; CDR3: CASSFVAGLGETQYF; J: TRBJ2-5; size: -; D: TRBD2; V: TRBV7-9
DNA: TGTGCCAGCAGCTTCCGTTTGGAGGGAAGGAATGAGCAGTTCTTC; CDR3: CASSFRLEGRNEQFF; J: TRBJ2-1; size: few; D: -; V: TRBV9
DNA: TGTGCCAGCAGTGAGGGCGGCACTAGTACCTACGAGCAGTACTTC; CDR3: CASSEGGTSTYEQYF; J: TRBJ2-7; size: few; D: -; V: TRBV2
DNA: TGTGCCAGCAGCGTAGGTACGGATAACAATCAGCCCCAGCATTTT; CDR3: CASSVGTDNNQPQHF; J: TRBJ1-5; size: few; D: -; V: TRBV9
DNA: TGCAGTGCTGCTGGACTAGCGGCCCCCTCATACGAGCAGTACTTC; CDR3: CSAAGLAAPSYEQYF; J: TRBJ2-7; size: -; D: TRBD2; V: TRBV20-1
DNA: TGTGCCAGCAGCTTAAATAGCGGGAGTCTGGGTTGGACCTACAATGAGCAGTTCTTC; CDR3: CASSLNSGSLGWTYNEQFF; J: TRBJ2-1; size: few; D: TRBD2; V: TRBV7-8
DNA: TGTGCCAGCAGTTCCTCGGTAACCTCTGGGGCCAACGTCCTGACTTTC; CDR3: CASSSSVTSGANVLTF; J: TRBJ2-6; size: -; D: -; V: TRBV28
DNA: TGCGCCAGCAGCCAAGAGGTCCCGGGGGGAATCTCTGGGGCCAACGTCCTGACTTTC; CDR3: CASSQEVPGGISGANVLTF; J: TRBJ2-6; size: -; D: TRBD2; V: TRBV4-3